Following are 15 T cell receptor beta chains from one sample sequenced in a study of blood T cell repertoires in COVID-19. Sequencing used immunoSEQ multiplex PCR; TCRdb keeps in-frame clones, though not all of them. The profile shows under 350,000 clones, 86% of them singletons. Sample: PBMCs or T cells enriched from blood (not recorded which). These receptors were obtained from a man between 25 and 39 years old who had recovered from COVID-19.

The CDR3 loop reads CASSQVLGGNYGYTF. CDR3 coding DNA: TGTGCCAGCAGCCAAGTGCTGGGGGGGAATTATGGCTACACCTTC. The chain couples TRBV3-1 (or the pseudogene TRBV3-2) to TRBJ1-2; possible D gene TRBD1, 5 bases. Per the germline V gene, CDR1 is LGHDT and CDR2 is YNNKEL (reference sequence). The V gene lost 1 base and the J gene lost 5 bases, with 14 bases spanning the gap. This CDR3 region has 15 residues.

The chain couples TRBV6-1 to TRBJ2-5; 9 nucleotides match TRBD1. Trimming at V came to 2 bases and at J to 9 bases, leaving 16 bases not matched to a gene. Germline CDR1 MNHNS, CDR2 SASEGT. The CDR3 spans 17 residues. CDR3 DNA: TGTGCCAGCAGTGAAAGGCCCGGGACAGGGAGATGGCTGGCCCAGTACTTC. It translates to CASSERPGTGRWLAQYF.

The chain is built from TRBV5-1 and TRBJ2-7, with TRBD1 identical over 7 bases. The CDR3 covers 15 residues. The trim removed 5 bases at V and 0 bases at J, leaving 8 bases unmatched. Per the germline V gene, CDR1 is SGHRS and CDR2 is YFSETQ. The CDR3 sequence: CASSLLQGSSYEQYF. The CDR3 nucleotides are TGCGCCAGCAGTCTCCTACAGGGGAGCTCCTACGAGCAGTACTTC.

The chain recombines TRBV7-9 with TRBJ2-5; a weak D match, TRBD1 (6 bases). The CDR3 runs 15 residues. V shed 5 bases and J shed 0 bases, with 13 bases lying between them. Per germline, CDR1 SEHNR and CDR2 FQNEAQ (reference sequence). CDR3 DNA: TGTGCCAGCAGCCTTTTTCCAGGGGACCAAGAGACCCAGTACTTC. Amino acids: CASSLFPGDQETQYF. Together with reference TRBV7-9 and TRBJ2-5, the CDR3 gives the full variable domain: DTGVSQNPRHKITKRGQNVTFRCDPISEHNRLYWYRQTLGQGPEFLTYFQNEAQLEKSRLLSDRFSAERPKGSFSTLEIQRTEQGDSAMYLCASSLFPGDQETQYFGPGTRLLVL.

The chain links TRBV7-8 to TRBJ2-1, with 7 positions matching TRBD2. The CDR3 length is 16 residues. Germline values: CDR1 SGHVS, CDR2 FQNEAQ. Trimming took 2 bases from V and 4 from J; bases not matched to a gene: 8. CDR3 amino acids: CASSLSGLAVYNEQFF. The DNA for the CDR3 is TGTGCCAGCAGCTTAAGTGGGCTAGCGGTTTACAATGAGCAGTTCTTC.

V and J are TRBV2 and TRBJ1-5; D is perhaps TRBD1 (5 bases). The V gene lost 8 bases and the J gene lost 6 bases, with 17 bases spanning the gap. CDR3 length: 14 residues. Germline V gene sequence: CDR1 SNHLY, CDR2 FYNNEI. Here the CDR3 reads CASLGGVFGQPQHF. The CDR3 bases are TGTGCCAGCCTGGGAGGGGTTTTCGGTCAGCCCCAGCATTTT.

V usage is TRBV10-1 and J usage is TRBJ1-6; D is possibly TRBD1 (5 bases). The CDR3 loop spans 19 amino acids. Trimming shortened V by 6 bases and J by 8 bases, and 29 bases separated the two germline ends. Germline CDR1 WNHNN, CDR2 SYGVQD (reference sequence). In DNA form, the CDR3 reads TGCGCCAGCAGGGGGGGGATTTTGGGCCTACCTACCGAAGATTCACCCCTCCACTTT. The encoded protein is CASRGGILGLPTEDSPLHF.

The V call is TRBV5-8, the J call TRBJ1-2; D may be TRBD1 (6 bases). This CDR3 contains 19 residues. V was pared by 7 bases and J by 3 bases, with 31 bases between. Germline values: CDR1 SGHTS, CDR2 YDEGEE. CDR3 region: CASHGHRDILHTEDYGYTF. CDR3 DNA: TGTGCCAGCCACGGACACCGGGACATACTACACACGGAGGACTATGGCTACACCTTC.

CDR3: CAWSPGTGGSSGYTF. CDR3 sequence (DNA): TGTGCCTGGAGTCCTGGGACAGGGGGTAGTTCGGGCTACACCTTC. The J gene is TRBJ1-2, the V gene TRBV30, with 11 positions matching TRBD1. Germline CDR1 is GTSNPN and CDR2 is SVGIG (reference sequence). The CDR3 is 15 amino acids. V dropped 2 bases and J dropped 8; count of bases not matched to a gene: 10.

This chain's CDR3 is CASRRTGVQETQYF. As DNA, the CDR3 is TGTGCCAGCAGGAGGACAGGAGTGCAAGAGACCCAGTACTTC. The chain employs TRBV7-9 and TRBJ2-5; 7 bases align to TRBD1. The CDR3 totals 14 residues. CDR1 is SEHNR and CDR2 is FQNEAQ in the germline V gene (reference sequence). The J segment lost 2 bases and the V segment lost 6 bases, leaving 6 bases of the junction unmatched.

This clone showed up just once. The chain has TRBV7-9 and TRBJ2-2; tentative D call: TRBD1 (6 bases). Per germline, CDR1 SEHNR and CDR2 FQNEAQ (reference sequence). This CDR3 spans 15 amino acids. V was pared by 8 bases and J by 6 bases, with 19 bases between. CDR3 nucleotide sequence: TGTGCCAGCCGTCCCGGAAACAGGGTCCCCGGGGAGCTGTTTTTT. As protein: CASRPGNRVPGELFF.

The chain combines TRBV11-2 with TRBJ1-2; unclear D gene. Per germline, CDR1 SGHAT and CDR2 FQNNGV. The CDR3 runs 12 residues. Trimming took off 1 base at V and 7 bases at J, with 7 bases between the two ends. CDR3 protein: CASSLGSGGYTF. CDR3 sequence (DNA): TGTGCCAGCAGCTTAGGGAGTGGTGGCTACACCTTC. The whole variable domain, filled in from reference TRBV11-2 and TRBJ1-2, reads EAGVAQSPRYKIIEKRQSVAFWCNPISGHATLYWYQQILGQGPKLLIQFQNNGVVDDSQLPKDRFSAERLKGVDSTLKIQPAKLEDSAVYLCASSLGSGGYTFGSGTRLTVV.

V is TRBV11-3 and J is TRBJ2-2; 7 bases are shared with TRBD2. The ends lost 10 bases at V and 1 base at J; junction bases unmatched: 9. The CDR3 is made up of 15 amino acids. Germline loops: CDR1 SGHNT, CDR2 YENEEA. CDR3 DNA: TGTGCCACCAGACCTAGCGGTCGGAACACCGGGGAGCTGTTTTTT. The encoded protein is CATRPSGRNTGELFF.

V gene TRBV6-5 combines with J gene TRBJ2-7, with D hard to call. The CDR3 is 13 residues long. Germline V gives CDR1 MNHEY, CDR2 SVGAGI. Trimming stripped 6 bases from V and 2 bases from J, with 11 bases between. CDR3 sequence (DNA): TGTGCCAGCAGCCGAGATCCCACCTACGAGCAGTACTTC. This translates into CASSRDPTYEQYF.

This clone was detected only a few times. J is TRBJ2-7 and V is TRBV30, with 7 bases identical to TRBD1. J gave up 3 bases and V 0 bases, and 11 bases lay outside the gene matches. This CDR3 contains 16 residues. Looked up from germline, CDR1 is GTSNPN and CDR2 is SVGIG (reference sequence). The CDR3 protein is CAWSVQTGRFGYEQYF. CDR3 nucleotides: TGTGCCTGGAGTGTTCAGACAGGGCGGTTTGGCTACGAGCAGTACTTC.